Listed here are 5 T cell receptor beta chains from one sample, sequenced in a study of Ad26.COV2.S vaccination and SARS-CoV-2 variants. Profiled with immunoSEQ multiplex PCR; TCRdb holds only in-frame clones, not every one. The sample holds hundreds of thousands of clones, about 89% seen once. Described treatment: some 20 received Ad26.COV2.S at low or high dose, single or two shots; about 5 received placebo; per-sample allocation not given. On day 63 after the first injection, vaccine and placebo recipients gave samples. Material: peripheral blood, obtained in a trial of Ad26.COV2.S vaccine versus placebo. Every receptor here comes from a person aged 18-65 years who received the Ad26.COV2.S COVID-19 vaccine or a placebo.

This chain uses TRBV5-1 with TRBJ2-7; perhaps TRBD1 as D (6 bases). The CDR3 is 13 residues long. CDR1 is SGHRS and CDR2 is YFSETQ in the germline V gene. Trimming took 4 bases from V and 1 from J, leaving 9 bases between them. Here the CDR3 reads CASSEGGSYEQYF. The CDR3 DNA follows: TGCGCCAGCAGCGAAGGGGGATCCTACGAGCAGTACTTC.

The chain is built from TRBV3-1 (or the pseudogene TRBV3-2) and TRBJ2-1; D gene unclear. This CDR3 spans 15 amino acids. CDR1 and CDR2 from the germline V gene are LGHDT and YNNKEL (reference sequence). Trimming removed 1 base from V and 6 bases from J, with 13 bases in between. CDR3 region: CASSQVGYAGNEQFF. CDR3 in DNA: TGTGCCAGCAGCCAAGTTGGTTACGCCGGCAATGAGCAGTTCTTC.

This sequence joins TRBV7-8 and TRBJ1-3; D unresolved. This CDR3 region has 13 residues. Trimming cost V 3 bases and J 0 bases, with 3 bases left between them. Germline lookup yields CDR1 SGHVS and CDR2 FQNEAQ. This CDR3 reads CASSFGSGNTIYF. The CDR3 coding sequence is TGTGCCAGCAGCTTTGGCTCTGGAAACACCATATATTTT.

The V gene is TRBV2, the J gene TRBJ1-2; maybe TRBD1 (5 bases). V shed 3 bases and J shed 1 base, with 12 bases lying between them. The CDR3 totals 15 residues. Germline V lookup: CDR1 SNHLY, CDR2 FYNNEI. In DNA, the CDR3 is TGTGCCAGCAGTGATCAGGGCACCTATAACTATGGCTACACCTTC. It encodes CASSDQGTYNYGYTF.

This chain uses TRBV5-1 with TRBJ2-1; D is possibly TRBD1 or TRBD2 (5 bases each). Per the germline V gene, CDR1 is SGHRS and CDR2 is YFSETQ. The CDR3 extends over 14 amino acids. The V and J ends lost 2 bases and 6 bases respectively, with 12 bases between them. This CDR3 is CASSFAGTTNEQFF. Written as DNA, the CDR3 is TGCGCCAGCAGCTTTGCCGGGACCACCAATGAGCAGTTCTTC.